This is a list of T cell receptor beta chains from one sample in a study of response to subunit inactivated influenza vaccine. One entry per CDR3 protein results from TCRdb running MiXCR on the RT-PCR reads. This table has 500,000 to 600,000 distinct CDR3 sequences, around 10% appearing once. The sample was also linked to a second study, of T cells expressing NK-cell markers.

This specimen consisted of PBMCs from blood, obtained on the day of vaccination. The receptors originated from a man aged 50-59 years who received an inactivated influenza vaccine. Both conserved end residues are part of each CDR3. Fields, in order: clone size, V gene, J gene, CDR3 protein. The size field is filled for only some rows; it gives once, few, many or a size class.

>NA|TRBV27|TRBJ1-6
CASSKTADNSPLHF
>many|TRBV29-1|TRBJ2-1
CSVVRGATYNEQFF
>few|TRBV12-3/TRBV12-4|TRBJ1-1
CASSLALFWENTEAFF
>many|TRBV12-3/TRBV12-4|TRBJ1-2
CASSPTGGNYGYTF
>once|TRBV7-2|TRBJ2-1
CASSSGLAPNEQFF
>many|TRBV5-1|TRBJ2-1
CASSLLAGEYNEQFF
>few|TRBV19|TRBJ2-2
CASRLLPSETGELFF
>NA|TRBV4-2|TRBJ2-1
CASSQERAGGNEQFF
>few|TRBV6-5|TRBJ1-2
CASSYGTYYGYTF
>NA|TRBV28|TRBJ2-5
CASSALGLAGQETQYF
>few|TRBV29-1|TRBJ2-1
CSVEGREGGGEQFF
>few|TRBV6-2/TRBV6-3|TRBJ1-5
CASSYPNGQPQHF
>few|TRBV24-1|TRBJ2-3
CATSVLEGGTDTQYF
>NA|TRBV29-1|TRBJ2-6
CSVDEKGRNSGANVLTF
>many|TRBV3-1|TRBJ1-5
CASSQDGAVKQPQHF
>many|TRBV20-1|TRBJ2-3
CSAIRGLAGAQYF
>few|TRBV6-6|TRBJ2-1
CASSYGTSGPPFF
>NA|TRBV4-2|TRBJ2-6
CASSQGVGGDGANVLTF
>NA|TRBV6-1|TRBJ1-3
CASSPAAYSGNTIYF
>few|TRBV2|TRBJ2-7
CASSVGTGDEQYF
>few|TRBV5-5|TRBJ2-5
CASSGTTKETQYF
>few|TRBV19|TRBJ2-6
CASNPTGVSGANVLTF
>few|TRBV19|TRBJ1-5
CASSIPGRLGQPQHF
>many|TRBV5-1|TRBJ1-1
CASSLGGENTEAFF
>few|TRBV18|TRBJ2-7
CASSPPLDTQNEEYF
>few|TRBV5-5|TRBJ2-7
CASRYREYGYEQYF
>few|TRBV7-9|TRBJ1-3
CASSLSVSSGNTIYF
>few|TRBV20-1|TRBJ1-5
CSALRSLGNQPQHF
>NA|TRBV6-2/TRBV6-3|TRBJ2-1
CASSFSLAGGLNEQFF
>few|TRBV20-1|TRBJ2-1
CSARRTSKYNEQFF
>few|TRBV9|TRBJ2-3
CASSGTGGPTDTQYF
>once|TRBV11-1|TRBJ2-6
CASSRQLAVFTRFSGANVLTF
>NA|TRBV20-1|TRBJ2-5
CSARDLGGGPWETQYF
>few|TRBV6-2/TRBV6-3|TRBJ2-7
CASSGTESSYEQYF
>NA|TRBV3-1|TRBJ2-2
CASRGGTMWTGELFF
>few|TRBV28|TRBJ2-5
CASSRRQGQETQYF
>few|TRBV18|TRBJ1-2
CASSPPHRVTGYTF
>NA|TRBV3-1|TRBJ2-1
CASSIAGGPDPEQFF
>few|TRBV19|TRBJ2-3
CASSIWGTQTDTQYF
>NA|TRBV7-9|TRBJ1-3
CASSLGPENTIYF